This T cell receptor beta chain appears in the sequencing data of a study of shared clonotypes between healthy human individuals. Germline values: CDR1 SGHDT, CDR2 YYEEEE. V lost 2 bases to trimming and J lost 2 bases, with 17 bases between them. This CDR3 has 17 amino acids. Terminally differentiated effector memory CD45RA+ cells were excluded by CCR7 positive selection of CD45RO-negative cells. Everyone who donated was a Caucasian adult who lived in Nashville, Tennessee. TCRdb's table, derived via immunoSEQ multiplex PCR, lists solely in-frame clones and lacks some. Of around 2.1 million clones listed, 85% to 95% were seen once; the top ten hold around 1.7%.

The clonotype originates from a man between 18 and 35 years old in good health. Some clones in this sample may be carry-over from other donors' samples. The source material was naive CD8+ T cells from PBMCs. The V call is TRBV5-6, the J call TRBJ2-1; no definite D call. The CDR3 DNA is TGTGCCAGCAGCTTTGGGGTACACACCCCTCCCTACAATGAGCAGTTCTTC. Protein product: CASSFGVHTPPYNEQFF.